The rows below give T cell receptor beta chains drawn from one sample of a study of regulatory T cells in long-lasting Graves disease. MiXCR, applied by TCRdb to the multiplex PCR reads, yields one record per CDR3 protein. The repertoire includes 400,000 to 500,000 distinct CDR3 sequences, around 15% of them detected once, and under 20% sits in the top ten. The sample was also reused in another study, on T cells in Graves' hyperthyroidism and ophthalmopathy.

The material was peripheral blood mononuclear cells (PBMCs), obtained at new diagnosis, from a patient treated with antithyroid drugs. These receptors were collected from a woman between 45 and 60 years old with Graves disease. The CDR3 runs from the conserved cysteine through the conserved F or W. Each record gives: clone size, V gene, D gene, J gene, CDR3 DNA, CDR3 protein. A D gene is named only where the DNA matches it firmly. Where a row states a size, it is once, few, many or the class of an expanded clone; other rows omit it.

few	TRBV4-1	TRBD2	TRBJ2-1	TGCGCCAGCAGCCAAGGGGGGAGTTTGAGCGGGAGGGTAGCCTACAATGAGCAGTTCTTC	CASSQGGSLSGRVAYNEQFF
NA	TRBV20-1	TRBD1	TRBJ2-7	TGCAGTGCTAGGACAGGGGGCTCCATACGCCCCTACGAGCAGTACTTC	CSARTGGSIRPYEQYF
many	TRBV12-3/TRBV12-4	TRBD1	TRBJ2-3	TGTGCCAGCAGGGACGGACAGGGCACAGATACGCAGTATTTT	CASRDGQGTDTQYF
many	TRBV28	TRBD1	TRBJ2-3	TGTGCCAGCAGTTCGGGACAGGGTGTTCCAGATACGCAGTATTTT	CASSSGQGVPDTQYF
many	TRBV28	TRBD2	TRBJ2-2	TGTGCCAGCAGTTCCTACCAACCGCGTGAGGCGGGAGCAGCCGGGGAGCTGTTTTTT	CASSSYQPREAGAAGELFF
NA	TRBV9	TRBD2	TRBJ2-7	TGTGCCAGCAGCGTAGCTGGGGTAGCGGGAGACTACGAGCAGTACTTC	CASSVAGVAGDYEQYF
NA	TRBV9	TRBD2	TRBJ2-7	TGTGCCAGCAGCGCGACTAGCGGATTACCCCGGGAGCAGTACTTC	CASSATSGLPREQYF
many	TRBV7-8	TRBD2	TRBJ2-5	TGTGCCAGCACCGTAGTATCTAGCGGGCAAGAGACCCAGTACTTC	CASTVVSSGQETQYF
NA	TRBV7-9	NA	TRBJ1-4	TGTGCCAGCAGCCTTAGTGGGGCCTATGAAAAACTGTTTTTT	CASSLSGAYEKLFF
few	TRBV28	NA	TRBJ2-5	TGTGCCAGCAGTTTGGCTGGGACCCACCAAGAGACCCAGTACTTC	CASSLAGTHQETQYF
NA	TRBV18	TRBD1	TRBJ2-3	TGTGCCAGCTCAAGGACAGGGGTGGATACGCAGTATTTT	CASSRTGVDTQYF